This T cell receptor (beta chain) was documented in a study of blood T cell repertoires in COVID-19. Study-level information: Collection of acute and convalescent COVID-19 samples took place in the United States, Italy and Spain. PBMCs, B-cell-depleted T cells, or T cells were the source of the cDNA or gDNA that made up the material.

As processed by the authors: Estimation of nucleated cell counts was performed using reference gene primer amplification. Some clones are missing from TCRdb's copy, which holds only in-frame ones; the method was immunoSEQ multiplex PCR. V, J and clone size reflect that table, while D and trimming were determined from the DNA. Among about 100,000 clones listed, about 77% were seen once. The CDR3 consists of 13 residues. Germline lookup yields CDR1 KGHSH and CDR2 LQKENI. Trimming left V 3 bases short and J 4 bases short, with 7 bases between. As regards this clone: At the DNA level, this CDR3 is encoded by other sequences in the same sample as well.

The sample consisted of peripheral blood. This rearrangement joins TRBV18 to TRBJ1-5; D unclear. The receptor was derived from a woman aged 70 to 79 with acute or convalescent COVID-19. In DNA form, the CDR3 reads TGTGCCAGCTCACCTAGCGGGAATCAGCCCCAGCATTTT. Its translation is CASSPSGNQPQHF.